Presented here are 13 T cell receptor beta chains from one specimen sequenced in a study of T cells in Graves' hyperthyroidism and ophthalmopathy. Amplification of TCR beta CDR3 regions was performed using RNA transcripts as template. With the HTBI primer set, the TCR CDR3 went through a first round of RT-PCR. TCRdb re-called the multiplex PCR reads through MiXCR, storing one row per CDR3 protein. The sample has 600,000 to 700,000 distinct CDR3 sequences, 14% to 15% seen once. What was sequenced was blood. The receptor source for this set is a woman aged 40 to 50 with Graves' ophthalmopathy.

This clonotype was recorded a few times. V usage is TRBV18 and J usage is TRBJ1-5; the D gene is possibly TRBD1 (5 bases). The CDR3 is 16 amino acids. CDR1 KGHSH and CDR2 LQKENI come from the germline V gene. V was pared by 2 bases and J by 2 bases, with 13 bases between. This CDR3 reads CASSPNAGSGNQPQHF. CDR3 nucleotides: TGTGCCAGCTCACCAAACGCAGGGAGTGGCAATCAGCCCCAGCATTTT. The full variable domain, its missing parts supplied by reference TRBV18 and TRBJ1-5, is NAGVMQNPRHLVRRRGQEARLRCSPMKGHSHVYWYRQLPEEGLKFMVYLQKENIIDESGMPKERFSAEFPKEGPSILRIQQVVRGDSAAYFCASSPNAGSGNQPQHFGDGTRLSIL.

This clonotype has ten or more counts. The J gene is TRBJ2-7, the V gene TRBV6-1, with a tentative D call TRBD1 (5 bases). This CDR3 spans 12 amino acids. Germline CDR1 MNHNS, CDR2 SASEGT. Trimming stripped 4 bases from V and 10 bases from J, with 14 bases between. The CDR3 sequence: CASSVPLGAQYF. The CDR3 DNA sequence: TGTGCCAGCAGTGTCCCTTTAGGGGCACAGTACTTC.

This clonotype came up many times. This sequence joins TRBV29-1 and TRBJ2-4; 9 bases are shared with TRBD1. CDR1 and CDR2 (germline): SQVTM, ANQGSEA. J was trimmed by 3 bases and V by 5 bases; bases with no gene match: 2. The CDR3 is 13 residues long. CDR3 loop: CSVLDRGKNIQYF. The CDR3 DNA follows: TGCAGCGTTTTGGACAGGGGCAAAAACATTCAGTACTTC.

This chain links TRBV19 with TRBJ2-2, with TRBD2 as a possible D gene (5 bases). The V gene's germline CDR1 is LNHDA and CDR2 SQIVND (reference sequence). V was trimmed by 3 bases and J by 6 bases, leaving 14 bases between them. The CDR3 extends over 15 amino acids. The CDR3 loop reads CASSMGRRSPGELFF. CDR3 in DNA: TGTGCCAGTAGTATGGGCAGGAGGTCCCCCGGGGAGCTGTTTTTT.

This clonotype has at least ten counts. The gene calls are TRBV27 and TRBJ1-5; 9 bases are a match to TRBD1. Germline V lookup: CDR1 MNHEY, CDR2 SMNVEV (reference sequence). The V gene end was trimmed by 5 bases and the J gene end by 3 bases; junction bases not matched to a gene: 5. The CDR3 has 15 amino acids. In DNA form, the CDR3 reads TGTGCCAGCAGTCCACAGGGGGCGAACAATCAGCCCCAGCATTTT. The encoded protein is CASSPQGANNQPQHF.

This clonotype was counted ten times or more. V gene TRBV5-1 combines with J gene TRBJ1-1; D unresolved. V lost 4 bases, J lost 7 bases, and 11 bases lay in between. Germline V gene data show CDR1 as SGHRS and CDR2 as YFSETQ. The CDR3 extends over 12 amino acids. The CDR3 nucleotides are TGCGCCAGCAGCCCGGACCGTAGTGAAGCTTTCTTT. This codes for CASSPDRSEAFF.

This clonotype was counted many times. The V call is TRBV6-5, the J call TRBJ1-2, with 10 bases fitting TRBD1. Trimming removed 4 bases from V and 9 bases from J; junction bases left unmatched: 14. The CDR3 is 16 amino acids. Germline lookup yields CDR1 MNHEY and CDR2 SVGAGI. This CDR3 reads CASSSGTGEDYWSYTF. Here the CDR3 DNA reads TGTGCCAGCAGTTCCGGGACAGGGGAGGATTATTGGAGCTACACCTTC.

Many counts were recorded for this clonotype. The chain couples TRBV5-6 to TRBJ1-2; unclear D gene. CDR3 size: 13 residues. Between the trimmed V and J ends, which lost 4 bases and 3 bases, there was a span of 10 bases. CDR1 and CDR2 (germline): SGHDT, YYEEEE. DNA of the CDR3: TGTGCCAGCAGCCGTGGTAGGGACTATGGCTACACCTTC. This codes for CASSRGRDYGYTF.

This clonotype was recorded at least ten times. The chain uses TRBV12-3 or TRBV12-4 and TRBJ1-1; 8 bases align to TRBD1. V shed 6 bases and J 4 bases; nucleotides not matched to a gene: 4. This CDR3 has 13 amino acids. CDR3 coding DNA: TGTGCCAGCAGCCGAACAGGGGGCACTGAAGCTTTCTTT. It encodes CASSRTGGTEAFF.

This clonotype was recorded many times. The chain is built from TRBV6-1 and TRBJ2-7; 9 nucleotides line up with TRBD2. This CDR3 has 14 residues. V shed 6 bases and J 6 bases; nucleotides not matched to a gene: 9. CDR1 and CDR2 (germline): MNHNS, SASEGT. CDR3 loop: CASSLIAGVGEQYF. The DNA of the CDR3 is TGTGCCAGCAGCCTAATAGCGGGAGTTGGCGAGCAGTACTTC.

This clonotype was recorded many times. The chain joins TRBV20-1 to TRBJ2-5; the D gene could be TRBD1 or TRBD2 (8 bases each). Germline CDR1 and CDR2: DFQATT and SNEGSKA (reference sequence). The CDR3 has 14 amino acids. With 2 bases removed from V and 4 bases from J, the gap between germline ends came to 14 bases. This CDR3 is CSARWTGTRETQYF. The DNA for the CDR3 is TGCAGTGCTAGATGGACAGGGACTAGAGAGACCCAGTACTTC.

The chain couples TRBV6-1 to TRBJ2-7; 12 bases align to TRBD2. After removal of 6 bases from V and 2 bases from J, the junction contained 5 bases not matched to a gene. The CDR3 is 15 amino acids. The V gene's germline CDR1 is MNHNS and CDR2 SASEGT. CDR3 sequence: CASSTTSGRAYEQYF. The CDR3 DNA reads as TGTGCCAGCAGCACGACTAGCGGGAGAGCCTACGAGCAGTACTTC.

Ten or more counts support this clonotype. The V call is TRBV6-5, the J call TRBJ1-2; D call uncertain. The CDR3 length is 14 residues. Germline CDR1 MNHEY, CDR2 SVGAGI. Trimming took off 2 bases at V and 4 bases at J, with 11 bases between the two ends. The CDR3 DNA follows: TGTGCCAGCAGTTACGCCCAAGGGCCCTATGGCTACACCTTC. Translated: CASSYAQGPYGYTF.